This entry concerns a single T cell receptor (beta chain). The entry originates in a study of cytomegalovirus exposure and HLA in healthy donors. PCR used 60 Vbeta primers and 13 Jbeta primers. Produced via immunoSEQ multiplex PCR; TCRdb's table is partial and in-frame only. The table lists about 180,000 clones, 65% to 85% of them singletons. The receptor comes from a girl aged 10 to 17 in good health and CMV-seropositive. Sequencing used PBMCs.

In DNA form, the CDR3 reads TGTGCCAGCAGCTTAGCTGGGACAATCCACAATGAGCAGTTCTTC. Translated: CASSLAGTIHNEQFF. This chain links TRBV7-2 with TRBJ2-1, with D tentatively TRBD1 (6 bases). Germline CDR1 is SGHTA and CDR2 is FQGNSA. The CDR3 is made up of 15 amino acids. V lost 0 bases to trimming and J lost 5 bases, with 11 bases between them. Full variable domain (remainder filled in from reference TRBV7-2 and TRBJ2-1): GAGVSQSPSNKVTEKGKDVELRCDPISGHTALYWYRQSLGQGLEFLIYFQGNSAPDKSGLPSDRFSAERTGGSVSTLTIQRTQQEDSAVYLCASSLAGTIHNEQFFGPGTRLTVL.